The 5 T cell receptor beta chains reported below all come from one sample, sequenced in a study of cytomegalovirus exposure and HLA in healthy donors. The PCR employed 60 Vbeta primers together with 13 Jbeta primers. Produced via immunoSEQ multiplex PCR; TCRdb's table is partial and in-frame only. The sample consists of 200,000 to 250,000 clones, more than 65% of them appearing once. The source material was PBMCs. Source of these receptors: a man in his late teens or twenties in good health and CMV-seronegative.

The chain couples TRBV5-4 to TRBJ1-1; 7 nucleotides match TRBD1. The CDR3 extends over 14 amino acids. Germline V gives CDR1 SGHNT, CDR2 YYREEE (reference sequence). V gave up 4 bases and J gave up 3 bases; unmatched junction bases: 6. The CDR3 DNA reads TGTGCCAGCAGCATTGACAGGGTCTACACTGAAGCTTTCTTT. Amino acids: CASSIDRVYTEAFF. Full variable domain (rest looked up from reference TRBV5-4 and TRBJ1-1): ETGVTQSPTHLIKTRGQQVTLRCSSQSGHNTVSWYQQALGQGPQFIFQYYREEENGRGNFPPRFSGLQFPNYSSELNVNALELDDSALYLCASSIDRVYTEAFFGQGTRLTVV.

The rearrangement joins TRBV30 to TRBJ1-1, with 7 nucleotides matching TRBD1. The CDR3 totals 13 residues. Germline assignment: CDR1 GTSNPN and CDR2 SVGIG (reference sequence). Trimming removed 4 bases from V and 6 bases from J; junction bases left unmatched: 8. DNA for the CDR3: TGTGCCTGGAACAGGGGTTCTTCCCCTGAAGCTTTCTTT. Its translation is CAWNRGSSPEAFF.

This clone came up a few times. The chain combines TRBV2 with TRBJ2-7; tentatively, D is TRBD1 (5 bases). There are 15 residues in the CDR3. With 2 bases removed from V and 1 base from J, the gap between germline ends came to 12 bases. CDR1 SNHLY and CDR2 FYNNEI come from the germline V gene. CDR3 in DNA: TGTGCCAGCAGTGAACGACAGTTAAAATCCTACGAGCAGTACTTC. The encoded protein is CASSERQLKSYEQYF.

This clone was seen once. V usage is TRBV7-3 and J usage is TRBJ2-1; tentative D call: TRBD2 (6 bases). The CDR3 sequence is 14 residues long. The germline V and J ends were trimmed by 8 bases and 9 bases, with 20 bases remaining between them. Germline V CDR1 and CDR2: SGHTA, FQGTGA. CDR3 nucleotides: TGTGCCAGCTCACCGATGGGGAGGTTTGGTGAGCAGTTCTTC. It yields the protein CASSPMGRFGEQFF. Filled out from reference TRBV7-3 and TRBJ2-1, the complete variable domain reads GAGVSQTPSNKVTEKGKYVELRCDPISGHTALYWYRQSLGQGPEFLIYFQGTGAADDSGLPNDRFFAVRPEGSVSTLKIQRTERGDSAVYLCASSPMGRFGEQFFGPGTRLTVL.

The chain links TRBV30 to TRBJ1-3; D remains ambiguous. CDR1 is GTSNPN, CDR2 SVGIG, per germline (reference sequence). The CDR3 has 13 residues. Trimming took off 2 bases at V and 8 bases at J, with 13 bases between the two ends. The CDR3 protein is CAWSPTGGDTIYF. As DNA, the CDR3 is TGTGCCTGGAGTCCGACCGGAGGAGACACCATATATTTT.